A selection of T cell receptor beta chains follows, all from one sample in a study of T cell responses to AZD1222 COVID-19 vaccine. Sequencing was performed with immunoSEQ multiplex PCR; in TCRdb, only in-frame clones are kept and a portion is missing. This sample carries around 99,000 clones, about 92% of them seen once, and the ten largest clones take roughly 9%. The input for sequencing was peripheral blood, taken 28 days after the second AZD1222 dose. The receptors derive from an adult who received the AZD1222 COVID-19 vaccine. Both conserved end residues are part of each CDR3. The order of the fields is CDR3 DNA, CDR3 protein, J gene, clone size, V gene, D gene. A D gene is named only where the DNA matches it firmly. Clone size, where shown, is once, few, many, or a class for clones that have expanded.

CDR3 DNA: TGTGCCAGCAGTCGGGAAAGGAGTCGCTACACCTTC
CDR3 protein: CASSRERSRYTF
J gene: TRBJ1-2
clone size: once
V gene: TRBV11-2
D gene: -

CDR3 DNA: TGTGCCAGTAGTATTGGGGGGCAGTACAATGAGCAGTTCTTC
CDR3 protein: CASSIGGQYNEQFF
J gene: TRBJ2-1
clone size: -
V gene: TRBV19
D gene: -

CDR3 DNA: TGTGCCAGCAGCTTAGCCGGGACAGTAAACACCGGGGAGCTGTTTTTT
CDR3 protein: CASSLAGTVNTGELFF
J gene: TRBJ2-2
clone size: once
V gene: TRBV7-9
D gene: TRBD1

CDR3 DNA: TGTGCCAGCAGTTTTGAACCGAGCTCCTATAATTCACCCCTCCACTTT
CDR3 protein: CASSFEPSSYNSPLHF
J gene: TRBJ1-6
clone size: -
V gene: TRBV27
D gene: -

CDR3 DNA: TGTGCCAGCCACACCGGAGGGGGGAACGAGCAGTACTTC
CDR3 protein: CASHTGGGNEQYF
J gene: TRBJ2-7
clone size: once
V gene: TRBV2
D gene: -

CDR3 DNA: TGTGCCAGCAGCCAAAGGGACAAATTGGGGGAGCAGTACTTC
CDR3 protein: CASSQRDKLGEQYF
J gene: TRBJ2-7
clone size: -
V gene: TRBV3-1/TRBV3-2
D gene: -

CDR3 DNA: TGCAGCGTTGTGAGTGGACTAGCTCCAGAGACCCAGTACTTC
CDR3 protein: CSVVSGLAPETQYF
J gene: TRBJ2-5
clone size: -
V gene: TRBV29-1
D gene: TRBD2

CDR3 DNA: TGTGCCAGTAGTACAGGGACAGGGAGCTACGAGCAGTACTTC
CDR3 protein: CASSTGTGSYEQYF
J gene: TRBJ2-7
clone size: -
V gene: TRBV19
D gene: TRBD1

CDR3 DNA: TGTGCCAGCAGTTCACCGGGACAGGGGGCAAGGGAGACCCAGTACTTC
CDR3 protein: CASSSPGQGARETQYF
J gene: TRBJ2-5
clone size: -
V gene: TRBV27
D gene: TRBD1

CDR3 DNA: TGTGCCAGCAATGCAGCGTCCTCCTACAATGAGCAGTTCTTC
CDR3 protein: CASNAASSYNEQFF
J gene: TRBJ2-1
clone size: -
V gene: TRBV2
D gene: -

CDR3 DNA: TGTGCCAGCAGCTCCGTAGCGGGGGGGTACAATGAGCAGTTCTTC
CDR3 protein: CASSSVAGGYNEQFF
J gene: TRBJ2-1
clone size: once
V gene: TRBV6-5
D gene: TRBD2

CDR3 DNA: TGTGCCAGCAGCGTAGCGGGGAACCCAGATACGCAGTATTTT
CDR3 protein: CASSVAGNPDTQYF
J gene: TRBJ2-3
clone size: -
V gene: TRBV9
D gene: -

CDR3 DNA: TGCGCCAGCAGCTTGGCCGAGAACACTGAAGCTTTCTTT
CDR3 protein: CASSLAENTEAFF
J gene: TRBJ1-1
clone size: -
V gene: TRBV5-1
D gene: -

CDR3 DNA: TGTGCCAGCAGCGCAGAAGGAAGGGACTACACAGATACGCAGTATTTT
CDR3 protein: CASSAEGRDYTDTQYF
J gene: TRBJ2-3
clone size: -
V gene: TRBV9
D gene: TRBD2

CDR3 DNA: TGTGCCAGCACCATGCTAGCGGGACCGGATACGCAGTATTTT
CDR3 protein: CASTMLAGPDTQYF
J gene: TRBJ2-3
clone size: -
V gene: TRBV7-9
D gene: TRBD2

CDR3 DNA: TGTGCCTGGAGTTTGGGGGATCCCTATGGCTACACCTTC
CDR3 protein: CAWSLGDPYGYTF
J gene: TRBJ1-2
clone size: -
V gene: TRBV30
D gene: -

CDR3 DNA: TGTGCCAGCAGCTCCCAACAGGGGGGAGCCGGGGAGCTGTTTTTT
CDR3 protein: CASSSQQGGAGELFF
J gene: TRBJ2-2
clone size: -
V gene: TRBV11-2
D gene: TRBD1

CDR3 DNA: TGCGCCAGCAGCCCAGGACTAGCGGCCAACGAGCAGTACTTC
CDR3 protein: CASSPGLAANEQYF
J gene: TRBJ2-7
clone size: -
V gene: TRBV4-3
D gene: TRBD2

CDR3 DNA: TGCGCCAGCAGCAGACAGGGGGCTGCTAATGAAAAACTGTTTTTT
CDR3 protein: CASSRQGAANEKLFF
J gene: TRBJ1-4
clone size: -
V gene: TRBV5-1
D gene: TRBD1

CDR3 DNA: TGCGCCAGCAGCTTAGACAGGGGAGTAGGCACTGAAGCTTTCTTT
CDR3 protein: CASSLDRGVGTEAFF
J gene: TRBJ1-1
clone size: -
V gene: TRBV5-1
D gene: TRBD1

CDR3 DNA: TGTGCCAGCAGTTCTAGCGGGAGGCCGAGTAACAATGAGCAGTTCTTC
CDR3 protein: CASSSSGRPSNNEQFF
J gene: TRBJ2-1
clone size: -
V gene: TRBV27
D gene: TRBD2

CDR3 DNA: TGTGCCACCAGGGGAGGCTATGGCTACACCTTC
CDR3 protein: CATRGGYGYTF
J gene: TRBJ1-2
clone size: -
V gene: TRBV6-5
D gene: -

CDR3 DNA: TGCGCCAGCAGCCAAGACCCCGGACTAGACACCTACGAGCAGTACTTC
CDR3 protein: CASSQDPGLDTYEQYF
J gene: TRBJ2-7
clone size: -
V gene: TRBV4-1
D gene: TRBD2

CDR3 DNA: TGTGCCAGCAGCGCAAGCGGACAGAAAGGCACTGAAGCTTTCTTT
CDR3 protein: CASSASGQKGTEAFF
J gene: TRBJ1-1
clone size: -
V gene: TRBV9
D gene: -

CDR3 DNA: TGTGCCAGCGGTGTACAGGGGCAGGGCTACACCTTC
CDR3 protein: CASGVQGQGYTF
J gene: TRBJ1-2
clone size: -
V gene: TRBV11-2
D gene: TRBD1

CDR3 DNA: TGTGCCAGCAGCTTGTTACGTCAAGAGACCCAGTACTTC
CDR3 protein: CASSLLRQETQYF
J gene: TRBJ2-5
clone size: -
V gene: TRBV5-4
D gene: -

CDR3 DNA: TGTGCCAGCAGTTACCCTCGCGAACCTTTATCAGGGGATCGGGCCAACGTCCTGACTTTC
CDR3 protein: CASSYPREPLSGDRANVLTF
J gene: TRBJ2-6
clone size: once
V gene: TRBV6-2/TRBV6-3
D gene: -

CDR3 DNA: TGTGCCAGCAGTTACTCCCTCAGGCCGGCCTACAATGAGCAGTTCTTC
CDR3 protein: CASSYSLRPAYNEQFF
J gene: TRBJ2-1
clone size: once
V gene: TRBV6-6
D gene: -

CDR3 DNA: TGTGCCAGCAGCCGGTCAACAGGGGTTGGTGGCAATCAGCCCCAGCATTTT
CDR3 protein: CASSRSTGVGGNQPQHF
J gene: TRBJ1-5
clone size: -
V gene: TRBV3-1/TRBV3-2
D gene: TRBD1

CDR3 DNA: TGCGCCAGCAGTGAGTCGATTTGGACTGGCCAAGAGACCCAGTACTTC
CDR3 protein: CASSESIWTGQETQYF
J gene: TRBJ2-5
clone size: -
V gene: TRBV10-2
D gene: -

CDR3 DNA: TGTGCCAGCAGCTTGGCGGGGGTCAATGAGCAGTTCTTC
CDR3 protein: CASSLAGVNEQFF
J gene: TRBJ2-1
clone size: -
V gene: TRBV5-5
D gene: -

CDR3 DNA: TGTGCCAGCAGCTTAGACAGCAATCAGCCCCAGCATTTT
CDR3 protein: CASSLDSNQPQHF
J gene: TRBJ1-5
clone size: -
V gene: TRBV7-2
D gene: -

CDR3 DNA: TGTGCCAGCAGTTTGTACTCAGGGTCGTTCCAGCCCCAGCATTTT
CDR3 protein: CASSLYSGSFQPQHF
J gene: TRBJ1-5
clone size: -
V gene: TRBV28
D gene: -

CDR3 DNA: TGTGCCAGTAGTCCGGGAAGGGAGGACACTGAAGCTTTCTTT
CDR3 protein: CASSPGREDTEAFF
J gene: TRBJ1-1
clone size: -
V gene: TRBV19
D gene: -

CDR3 DNA: TGTGCCAGCAGCTTAGTTGAGCGATTTAGCTCCTACAATGAGCAGTTCTTC
CDR3 protein: CASSLVERFSSYNEQFF
J gene: TRBJ2-1
clone size: -
V gene: TRBV7-8
D gene: -

CDR3 DNA: TGTGCCAGCTCACCAGCGGGTTCCACCCAGTACTTC
CDR3 protein: CASSPAGSTQYF
J gene: TRBJ2-5
clone size: -
V gene: TRBV18
D gene: -